These 30 T cell receptor beta chains originate from one sample sequenced in a study of identical twins. TCRdb redid the calling of the 5' RACE reads with MiXCR, one entry per CDR3 protein. The sample holds about 660,000 distinct CDR3 sequences, less than 10% seen once. This sample also belongs to another study, concerning yellow fever vaccine responses in identical twins.

Sample: PBMCs. The source of these receptors is a woman under 30 in good health.

The chain carries TRBV3-1 and TRBJ2-1, with 7 bases that match TRBD1. Germline V gives CDR1 LGHDT, CDR2 YNNKEL (reference sequence). CDR3 length: 14 residues. V was pared by 1 base and J by 6 bases, with 3 bases of the junction left unmatched. The CDR3 region is CASSQVPGGNEQFF. DNA for the CDR3: TGTGCCAGCAGCCAAGTTCCAGGGGGCAATGAGCAGTTCTTC.

The V and J genes are TRBV2 and TRBJ2-1, with D possibly being TRBD1 (5 bases). The germline V gene encodes CDR1 SNHLY and CDR2 FYNNEI. This CDR3 comprises 11 residues. Trimming pared 6 bases from V and 12 bases from J, leaving 12 bases between. The CDR3 spells CASRMGLGQFF. The CDR3 DNA is TGTGCCAGCAGAATGGGGCTGGGGCAGTTCTTC.

The chain joins TRBV5-1 to TRBJ2-1; D may be TRBD1 (7 bases). Per the germline V gene, CDR1 is SGHRS and CDR2 is YFSETQ. Between the trimmed V and J ends, which lost 2 bases and 7 bases, there was a span of 13 bases. CDR3 size: 14 residues. CDR3: CASSFEGAGNEQFF. Written as DNA, the CDR3 is TGCGCCAGCAGCTTTGAGGGGGCGGGAAATGAGCAGTTCTTC. The full variable domain, with the rest looked up from reference TRBV5-1 and TRBJ2-1, is KAGVTQTPRYLIKTRGQQVTLSCSPISGHRSVSWYQQTPGQGLQFLFEYFSETQRNKGNFPGRFSGRQFSNSRSEMNVSTLELGDSALYLCASSFEGAGNEQFFGPGTRLTVL.

This clonotype was seen at least ten times. V is TRBV20-1 and J is TRBJ1-2; D ambiguous. V lost 3 bases and J lost 6, with 8 bases in between. Germline loops: CDR1 DFQATT, CDR2 SNEGSKA (reference sequence). The CDR3 has 11 amino acids. Written as DNA, the CDR3 is TGCAGTGCTAGCGAGAGGGATGGCTACACCTTC. It is translated as CSASERDGYTF.

The chain carries TRBV24-1 and TRBJ2-4, with TRBD1 identical over 7 bases. Germline CDR1 is KGHDR and CDR2 is SFDVKD. The ends lost 4 bases at V and 7 bases at J; junction bases unmatched: 9. The CDR3 runs 15 residues. The CDR3, as DNA: TGTGCCACCAGTGACGCGAACAGGGGCGGGAACATTCAGTACTTC. Protein sequence: CATSDANRGGNIQYF.

This clonotype was recorded at least ten times. The rearrangement links TRBV27 to TRBJ2-5, with 10 bases aligning to TRBD2. The trim removed 6 bases at V and 4 bases at J, leaving 8 bases unmatched. Germline-derived CDR1 and CDR2 are MNHEY and SMNVEV (reference sequence). There are 15 residues in the CDR3. CDR3 sequence (DNA): TGTGCCAGCAGCATAGCGGGGGGTAGAGCAGAGACCCAGTACTTC. As protein: CASSIAGGRAETQYF.

The CDR3 DNA reads TGTGCCAGCAGTTTGCACAGGGGGCCTAGGACTACCTACAATGAGCAGTTCTTC. It codes for CASSLHRGPRTTYNEQFF. The V and J genes are TRBV12-5 and TRBJ2-1, with 9 bases aligning to TRBD1. Germline CDR1 is LGHNT and CDR2 is FRNRAP. The CDR3 is 18 residues long.

This clonotype occurred a few times. This chain links TRBV7-2 with TRBJ2-7, with 8 bases lining up with TRBD2. The CDR3 has 14 residues. Germline V gives CDR1 SGHTA, CDR2 FQGNSA. J gave up 5 bases and V 2 bases, and 5 bases lay outside the gene matches. The DNA of the CDR3 is TGTGCCAGCAGCTTATGGAGCGGGGGCAACGAGCAGTACTTC. This codes for CASSLWSGGNEQYF.

The chain uses TRBV11-2 and TRBJ2-1, with TRBD1 as a possible D gene (6 bases). The CDR3 length is 17 residues. Germline values: CDR1 SGHAT, CDR2 FQNNGV. Trimming left V 7 bases short and J 1 base short, with 20 bases between. CDR3: CASTQGPGAMSYNEQFF. The CDR3 DNA reads TGTGCCAGCACCCAGGGACCAGGGGCGATGTCCTACAATGAGCAGTTCTTC.

This clonotype was observed a few times. V is TRBV7-2 and J is TRBJ2-5; 10 bases match TRBD1. The CDR3 is 17 residues long. The germline V gene has CDR1 SGHTA and CDR2 FQGNSA. Unmatched junction bases numbered 5, after V lost 0 bases and J lost 1 base. The CDR3, as DNA: TGTGCCAGCAGCTTAGCGTGGGACAGGGGACCCCAAGAGACCCAGTACTTC. Amino acid sequence: CASSLAWDRGPQETQYF.

J is TRBJ2-3 and V is TRBV20-1; 8 bases align to TRBD1. The CDR3 sequence is 14 residues long. Germline CDR1 DFQATT, CDR2 SNEGSKA (reference sequence). V lost 5 bases to trimming and J lost 3 bases; unmatched junction nucleotides: 7. CDR3 region: CSAPRTGRTDTQYF. CDR3 DNA sequence: TGCAGTGCTCCCCGGACAGGGCGTACAGATACGCAGTATTTT.

The chain links TRBV3-1 to TRBJ2-3; TRBD2 might be the D (5 bases). CDR3 length: 14 amino acids. The V end was cut by 3 bases, the J end by 4 bases, with 11 bases between. The germline gives CDR1 LGHDT, CDR2 YNNKEL (reference sequence). CDR3 sequence: CASSHELVPDTQYF. DNA for the CDR3: TGTGCCAGCAGCCACGAACTAGTTCCAGATACGCAGTATTTT.

V usage is TRBV12-3 or TRBV12-4 and J usage is TRBJ1-4; 7 bases fit TRBD1. With V trimmed by 11 bases and J by 8 bases, 11 bases remained unmatched. This CDR3 is 13 amino acids long. CDR3 bases: TGTGCCGGAAAACAGGGGCGGGACGAAAAACTGTTTTTT. Encoded protein: CAGKQGRDEKLFF.

The CDR3 DNA reads TGCAGTGCTTGGGTCCGGGGCGACGAGCAGTACTTC. Encoded protein: CSAWVRGDEQYF. This chain uses TRBV20-1 with TRBJ2-7; D may correspond to TRBD1 or TRBD2 (5 bases each). Germline V CDR1 and CDR2: DFQATT, SNEGSKA (reference sequence). This CDR3 spans 12 amino acids. V shed 5 bases and J shed 5 bases, with 13 bases lying between them.

This rearrangement joins TRBV20-1 to TRBJ1-1; possible D gene TRBD1, 5 bases. The CDR3 extends over 12 amino acids. Germline CDR1 is DFQATT and CDR2 is SNEGSKA (reference sequence). Trimming cost V 6 bases and J 7 bases, with 15 bases left between them. CDR3 amino acids: CSAGDPRGEAFF. The CDR3 nucleotides read TGCAGTGCCGGGGACCCTCGGGGTGAAGCTTTCTTT.

This clonotype was counted only a few times. The V gene is TRBV5-1, the J gene TRBJ1-6; tentative D call: TRBD1 (6 bases). Deletions cut 1 base from V and 9 bases from J, with 14 bases between. There are 15 residues in the CDR3. Looked up from germline, CDR1 is SGHRS and CDR2 is YFSETQ. The CDR3 sequence: CASSLTNRERSPLHF. The CDR3 region has the DNA TGCGCCAGCAGCTTGACAAACAGGGAACGTTCACCCCTCCACTTT.

The CDR3 reads CASNFSAGQDRSYEQYF. The CDR3 bases are TGTGCCAGCAACTTTTCGGCTGGACAGGATCGCTCCTACGAGCAGTACTTC. The V call is TRBV12-3 or TRBV12-4, the J call TRBJ2-7, with 7 positions matching TRBD1. CDR3 length equals 17 residues. Trimming cost V 7 bases and J 0 bases; bases outside gene matches: 15.

The J gene is TRBJ2-1, the V gene TRBV24-1, with no clear D. V lost 0 bases and J lost 6, with 8 bases in between. Germline CDR1 and CDR2: KGHDR and SFDVKD. The CDR3 spans 14 residues. CDR3 residues: CATSDLQWRNEQFF. The CDR3 region has the DNA TGTGCCACCAGTGATTTGCAGTGGCGCAATGAGCAGTTCTTC.

V gene TRBV5-1 combines with J gene TRBJ2-1; 7 bases fit TRBD2. Per the germline V gene, CDR1 is SGHRS and CDR2 is YFSETQ. Germline trimming cut 7 bases from V and 3 bases from J; bases unmatched to any gene: 7. The CDR3 extends over 14 amino acids. CDR3 residues: CASAAGDLYNEQFF. CDR3 sequence (DNA): TGCGCCAGCGCGGCGGGAGATCTCTACAATGAGCAGTTCTTC.

This clonotype turned up a few times. This rearrangement joins TRBV14 to TRBJ2-5, with 7 bases that match TRBD1. Germline V lookup: CDR1 SGHDN, CDR2 FVKESK. V was pared by 7 bases and J by 5 bases, with 10 bases of the junction left unmatched. The CDR3 has 14 residues. As DNA, the CDR3 is TGTGCCAGCATCACGACAGGGTTGGGCGAGACCCAGTACTTC. Residues: CASITTGLGETQYF.

This chain links TRBV12-3 or TRBV12-4 with TRBJ2-7; D unclear. V lost 7 bases to trimming and J lost 1 base, with 14 bases between them. The CDR3 extends over 14 amino acids. As DNA, the CDR3 is TGTGCCAGCACCTCGGCGTTAAGATCCTACGAGCAGTACTTC. This codes for CASTSALRSYEQYF.

The rearrangement uses TRBV5-5 and TRBJ2-7; D remains ambiguous. The CDR3 runs 14 residues. Trimming removed 0 bases from V and 4 bases from J, with 11 bases in between. Germline loops: CDR1 SGHKS, CDR2 YYEKEE (reference sequence). In nucleotides, the CDR3 is TGTGCCAGCAGCTTGGTGGAAGACCTATACGAGCAGTACTTC. Translation gives CASSLVEDLYEQYF.

The chain couples TRBV7-8 to TRBJ2-7; D may be TRBD2 (6 bases). V was shortened by 5 bases and J by 5 bases, with 28 bases between the two germline ends. The CDR3 extends over 18 amino acids. Looked up from germline, CDR1 is SGHVS and CDR2 is FQNEAQ. For the CDR3, the DNA is TGTGCCAGCAGCCCTCTAGCTGGAGGGAAATTAGGAAGAAACGAGCAGTACTTC. Protein sequence: CASSPLAGGKLGRNEQYF.

This clonotype was observed a few times. The chain recombines TRBV24-1 with TRBJ2-5; the match to TRBD1 covers 7 bases. Germline CDR1 is KGHDR and CDR2 is SFDVKD. The CDR3 extends over 15 amino acids. V trimming: 4 bases; J trimming: 1 base; junction bases outside the gene matches: 5. The CDR3 region has the DNA TGTGCCACCAGTGACCCGACAGGGATCCAAGAGACCCAGTACTTC. The encoded protein is CATSDPTGIQETQYF.

This clonotype was seen at least ten times. The V and J genes are TRBV24-1 and TRBJ2-3, with TRBD2 as a possible D gene (5 bases). Germline-derived CDR1 and CDR2 are KGHDR and SFDVKD. The V gene lost 6 bases and the J gene lost 3 bases, with 21 bases spanning the gap. The CDR3 has 17 amino acids. The CDR3 bases are TGTGCCACCAGTATGTCCGAAGGAAACGGGATGACAGATACGCAGTATTTT. Translation gives CATSMSEGNGMTDTQYF.

The genes are TRBV27 and TRBJ2-1; unclear D gene. Germline V gene data show CDR1 as MNHEY and CDR2 as SMNVEV (reference sequence). V shed 2 bases and J shed 1 base, with 6 bases lying between them. This CDR3 is built from 14 residues. The CDR3 reads CASSLAFSYNEQFF. Here the CDR3 DNA reads TGTGCCAGCAGTTTAGCGTTTTCCTACAATGAGCAGTTCTTC.

The table lists this clonotype with many counts. This chain joins TRBV20-1 and TRBJ1-1; no reliable D call. Germline-derived CDR1 and CDR2 are DFQATT and SNEGSKA (reference sequence). V shed 6 bases and J shed 4 bases, with 12 bases lying between them. The CDR3 covers 12 residues. The CDR3 nucleotides are TGCAGTGCGCCGAACATACTCACTGAAGCTTTCTTT. Translated, it gives CSAPNILTEAFF.

In its sample, this clonotype was seen a few times. CDR3 DNA sequence: TGCGCCAGCAGCACAAGCGGGGGGGTCACAGATACGCAGTATTTT. Translated, it gives CASSTSGGVTDTQYF. The chain carries TRBV5-1 and TRBJ2-3, with TRBD2 matching over 10 bases. The V and J ends lost 4 bases and 2 bases, in that order; junction bases with no gene match: 4. CDR3 length equals 15 residues. Germline assignment: CDR1 SGHRS and CDR2 YFSETQ. The variable domain in full, completed from reference TRBV5-1 and TRBJ2-3, reads KAGVTQTPRYLIKTRGQQVTLSCSPISGHRSVSWYQQTPGQGLQFLFEYFSETQRNKGNFPGRFSGRQFSNSRSEMNVSTLELGDSALYLCASSTSGGVTDTQYFGPGTRLTVL.

The chain employs TRBV30 and TRBJ2-3; 8 nucleotides line up with TRBD1. Per germline, CDR1 GTSNPN and CDR2 SVGIG (reference sequence). With V trimmed by 2 bases and J by 6 bases, 10 bases remained unmatched. The CDR3 length is 15 residues. The CDR3 sequence is CAWSPMDRAMDTQYF. The CDR3 bases are TGTGCCTGGAGTCCCATGGACAGGGCGATGGATACGCAGTATTTT.

This clonotype appeared a few times. The genes are TRBV20-1 and TRBJ1-1; the D is unclear. Germline V lookup: CDR1 DFQATT, CDR2 SNEGSKA (reference sequence). The CDR3 spans 17 residues. V lost 3 bases and J lost 1, with 21 bases in between. Here the CDR3 reads CSASRPARRVRNTEAFF. The CDR3 DNA sequence: TGCAGTGCTAGCCGTCCAGCGCGAAGGGTTAGGAACACTGAAGCTTTCTTT.